One and the same sample provided the 9 T cell receptor beta chains below, sequenced in a study of cytomegalovirus exposure and HLA in healthy donors. PCR employed 60 Vbeta and 13 Jbeta primers. Profiling relied on immunoSEQ multiplex PCR, and the TCRdb table lists in-frame clones only, not all of them. This table holds around 190,000 clones, just under 80% found once. Sequenced sample: PBMCs. The receptors were sampled from a female donor in good health and CMV-seronegative.

J is TRBJ1-5 and V is TRBV25-1, with a tentative D call TRBD1 (5 bases). V was pared by 1 base and J by 6 bases, with 16 bases between. Germline lookup yields CDR1 MGHDK and CDR2 SYGVNS. This CDR3 is built from 16 residues. The CDR3 sequence: CASSEFREERGQPQHF. In nucleotides, the CDR3 is TGTGCCAGCAGTGAATTTCGGGAGGAGAGGGGTCAGCCCCAGCATTTT.

CDR3: CASSLGGTGYYNEQFF. The CDR3 coding sequence is TGCGCCAGCAGCTTGGGAGGGACAGGGTACTACAATGAGCAGTTCTTC. The J gene is TRBJ2-1, the V gene TRBV5-1; TRBD1 agrees at 9 bases. This CDR3 is built from 16 residues. Germline V gene lookup returns CDR1 SGHRS and CDR2 YFSETQ. V trimming: 0 bases; J trimming: 3 bases; junction bases outside the gene matches: 4.

This clone was seen only once. The chain recombines TRBV4-2 with TRBJ1-5; D not resolved. The CDR3 consists of 17 residues. Germline V gene data show CDR1 as LGHNA and CDR2 as YNFKEQ. V was pared by 0 bases and J by 4 bases, with 16 bases between. This chain's CDR3 is CASSQDRFPGNNQPQHF. DNA for the CDR3: TGTGCCAGCAGCCAAGATCGCTTTCCGGGAAATAATCAGCCCCAGCATTTT.

The genes are TRBV12-5 and TRBJ2-1, with 11 bases aligning to TRBD2. Germline V CDR1 and CDR2: LGHNT, FRNRAP. The CDR3 runs to 15 residues. V was pared by 3 bases and J by 4 bases, with 2 bases of the junction left unmatched. CDR3 in DNA: TGTGCTAGTGGTTTAGGGACTAGCGGTTACAATGAGCAGTTCTTC. Encoded protein: CASGLGTSGYNEQFF.

The CDR3 is CASSSTTGGKEKLFF. In DNA, the CDR3 is TGTGCCAGCAGTTCAACAACAGGGGGCAAAGAAAAACTGTTTTTT. The V call is TRBV28, the J call TRBJ1-4; 9 bases align to TRBD1. The length of the CDR3 is 15 residues. Germline V gene data show CDR1 as MDHEN and CDR2 as SYDVKM. The junction had 8 bases not matched to a gene; V was cut back by 4 bases and J by 8 bases.

Concerning this clone: One base separates it from a far larger clone, so it is likely a read error. The chain employs TRBV6-4 and TRBJ2-2, with TRBD2 as a possible D gene (6 bases). The germline V gene has CDR1 MRHNA and CDR2 SNTAGT. This CDR3 comprises 14 residues. The V end was cut by 10 bases, the J end by 3 bases, with 15 bases between. CDR3 amino acids: CANRAGTDTGELFF. The CDR3 DNA reads as TGTGCCAACAGAGCCGGGACTGACACCGGGGAGCTGTTTTTT.

V and J are TRBV28 and TRBJ2-7; 9 bases align to TRBD2. With 1 base clipped from V and 7 bases from J, the junction kept 8 bases outside the gene matches. The germline V gene has CDR1 MDHEN and CDR2 SYDVKM. The CDR3 runs 15 residues. The CDR3 is CASSLLLAGESEQYF. The CDR3 DNA sequence: TGTGCCAGCAGTTTATTGTTAGCGGGAGAGAGTGAGCAGTACTTC.

CDR3: CASSFGLGQETQYF. The DNA for the CDR3 is TGTGCCAGCAGTTTCGGGTTAGGTCAAGAGACCCAGTACTTC. The rearrangement links TRBV27 to TRBJ2-5; no clear D. The V gene lost 3 bases and the J gene lost 2 bases, with 10 bases spanning the gap. The CDR3 sequence is 14 residues long. Germline V gene data show CDR1 as MNHEY and CDR2 as SMNVEV (reference sequence).

The chain recombines TRBV5-8 with TRBJ1-2; a possible D gene is TRBD1 (6 bases). Germline CDR1 reads SGHTS; CDR2 reads YDEGEE. The CDR3 loop spans 17 amino acids. The V end was cut by 0 bases, the J end by 5 bases, with 20 bases between. The CDR3 bases are TGTGCCAGCAGCTTGGCCTTCCTCCAGGGGAAGGATTATGGCTACACCTTC. This translates into CASSLAFLQGKDYGYTF.